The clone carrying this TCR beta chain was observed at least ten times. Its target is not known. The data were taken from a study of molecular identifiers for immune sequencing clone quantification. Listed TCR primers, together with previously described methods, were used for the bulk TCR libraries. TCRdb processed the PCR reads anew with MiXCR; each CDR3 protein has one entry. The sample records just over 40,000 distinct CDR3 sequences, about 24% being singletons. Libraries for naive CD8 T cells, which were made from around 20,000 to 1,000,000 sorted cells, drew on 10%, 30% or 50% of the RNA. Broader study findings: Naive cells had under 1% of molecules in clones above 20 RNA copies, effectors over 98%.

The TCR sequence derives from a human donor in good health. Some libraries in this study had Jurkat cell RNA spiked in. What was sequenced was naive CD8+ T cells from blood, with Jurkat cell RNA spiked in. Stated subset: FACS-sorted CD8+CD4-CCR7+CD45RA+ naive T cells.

This CDR3 is CASSLGSGTSTDTQYF. CDR3 DNA: TGTGCCAGCAGCTTAGGCTCCGGGACTAGCACAGATACGCAGTATTTT. The genes are TRBV13 and TRBJ2-3, with D maybe TRBD2 (6 bases). CDR1 and CDR2 from the germline V gene are PRHDT and FYEKMQ (reference sequence). Trimming took off 0 bases at V and 0 bases at J, with 10 bases between the two ends. This CDR3 is 16 amino acids long.